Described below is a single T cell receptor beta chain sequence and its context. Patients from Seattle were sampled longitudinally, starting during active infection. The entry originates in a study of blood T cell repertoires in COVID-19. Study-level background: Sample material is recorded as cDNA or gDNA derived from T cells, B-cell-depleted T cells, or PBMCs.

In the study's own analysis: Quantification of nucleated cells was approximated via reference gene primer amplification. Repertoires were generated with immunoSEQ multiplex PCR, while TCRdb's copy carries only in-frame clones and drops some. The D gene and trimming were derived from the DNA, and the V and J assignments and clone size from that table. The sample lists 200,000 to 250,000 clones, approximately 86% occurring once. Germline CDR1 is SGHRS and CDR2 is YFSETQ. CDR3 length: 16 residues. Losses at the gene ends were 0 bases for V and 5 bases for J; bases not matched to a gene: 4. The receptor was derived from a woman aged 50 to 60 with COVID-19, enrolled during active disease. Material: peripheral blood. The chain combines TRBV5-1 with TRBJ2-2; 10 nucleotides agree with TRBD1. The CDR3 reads CASSLGQGAWTGELFF. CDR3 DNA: TGCGCCAGCAGCTTGGGACAGGGGGCATGGACCGGGGAGCTGTTTTTT.